These 17 T cell receptor beta chains came from one sample sequenced in a study of blood T cell repertoires in COVID-19. Produced via immunoSEQ multiplex PCR; TCRdb's table is partial and in-frame only. The sample consists of 300,000 to 400,000 clones, roughly 91% of them appearing once. The sample comprised PBMCs or T cells enriched from blood (not recorded which). These receptor sequences come from a woman aged 18-29 years who had recovered from COVID-19.

The J gene is TRBJ2-3, the V gene TRBV3-1 (or the pseudogene TRBV3-2); D unclear. The CDR3 covers 13 residues. Germline lookup yields CDR1 LGHDT and CDR2 YNNKEL (reference sequence). Trimming stripped 1 base from V and 0 bases from J, with 2 bases between. Here the CDR3 DNA reads TGTGCCAGCAGCCAAGTAAGCACAGATACGCAGTATTTT. Its protein is CASSQVSTDTQYF.

The rearrangement uses TRBV4-1 and TRBJ2-2; TRBD1 matches at 9 bases. Germline V gives CDR1 MGHRA, CDR2 YSYEKL. The J segment lost 6 bases and the V segment lost 4 bases, leaving 12 bases of the junction unmatched. The CDR3 runs to 17 residues. The CDR3 loop is CASSLPPGQGWAGELFF. The CDR3 coding sequence is TGCGCCAGCAGCCTTCCCCCGGGACAGGGATGGGCCGGGGAGCTGTTTTTT.

CDR3 coding DNA: TGTGCCAGGCCCCTGAGGGAGGGGCCAGGCACCTATGGCTACACCTTC. Amino acid sequence: CARPLREGPGTYGYTF. This sequence joins TRBV21-1 and TRBJ1-2. TRBV21-1 is noted as a pseudogene. The CDR3 length is 16 residues.

CDR3 sequence: CASKHGTPNQPQHF. The DNA for the CDR3 is TGTGCCAGCAAGCATGGGACACCCAATCAGCCCCAGCATTTT. This sequence joins TRBV2 and TRBJ1-5, with D possibly TRBD1 on 6 matching bases. V lost 7 bases and J 3 bases, leaving 13 bases between the germline ends. The CDR3 totals 14 residues. CDR1 and CDR2 (germline): SNHLY, FYNNEI.

The chain has TRBV7-2 and TRBJ2-1, with 9 bases aligning to TRBD2. Trimming removed 4 bases from V and 8 bases from J; junction bases left unmatched: 15. Per germline, CDR1 SGHTA and CDR2 FQGNSA. This CDR3 is 17 amino acids long. The CDR3 DNA follows: TGTGCCAGCAGCTCCCCCGTGGCGGGGGGGCCTAGGTATGAGCAGTTCTTC. It specifies CASSSPVAGGPRYEQFF.

The chain uses TRBV6-5 and TRBJ1-3; D gene unclear. V was pared by 5 bases and J by 2 bases, with 10 bases between. Germline lookup yields CDR1 MNHEY and CDR2 SVGAGI. CDR3 length equals 14 residues. In nucleotides, the CDR3 is TGTGCCAGCAGTACCGTCATAGCTGGAAACACCATATATTTT. This sequence encodes CASSTVIAGNTIYF.

The rearrangement joins TRBV7-9 to TRBJ2-7; D possibly corresponds to TRBD1 (5 bases). Trimming removed 9 bases from V and 2 bases from J, with 14 bases in between. The germline gives CDR1 SEHNR, CDR2 FQNEAQ (reference sequence). The CDR3 sequence is 13 residues long. CDR3 in amino acids: CASRGEQTYEQYF. The CDR3 DNA follows: TGTGCCAGTAGGGGTGAGCAGACCTACGAGCAGTACTTC. Looking up the rest from reference TRBV7-9 and TRBJ2-7 gives the full variable domain: DTGVSQNPRHKITKRGQNVTFRCDPISEHNRLYWYRQTLGQGPEFLTYFQNEAQLEKSRLLSDRFSAERPKGSFSTLEIQRTEQGDSAMYLCASRGEQTYEQYFGPGTRLTVT.

J is TRBJ2-3 and V is TRBV10-3; TRBD2 aligns across 11 bases. The CDR3 is 16 residues long. V gave up 6 bases and J gave up 5 bases; unmatched junction bases: 10. Germline lookup yields CDR1 ENHRY and CDR2 SYGVKD. Written as DNA, the CDR3 is TGTGCCATCAGGGACCTTCTAGCGGGGGGAGGAGATACGCAGTATTTT. This gives the protein CAIRDLLAGGGDTQYF.

The chain carries TRBV9 and TRBJ1-6; 7 bases match TRBD1. This CDR3 has 14 residues. The J segment lost 6 bases and the V segment lost 4 bases, leaving 4 bases of the junction unmatched. Per the germline V gene, CDR1 is SGDLS and CDR2 is YYNGEE. The CDR3 region is CASSTRDSNSPLHF. The CDR3 bases are TGTGCCAGCAGCACCCGGGACAGTAATTCACCCCTCCACTTT.

This rearrangement joins TRBV4-1 to TRBJ2-7, with D tentatively TRBD1 (6 bases). Germline V gene data show CDR1 as MGHRA and CDR2 as YSYEKL. The CDR3 covers 13 residues. Trimming took off 0 bases at V and 7 bases at J, with 10 bases between the two ends. For the CDR3, the DNA is TGCGCCAGCAGCCAAGATCCTAGGGGGGAGCAGTACTTC. It translates to CASSQDPRGEQYF.

The V and J genes are TRBV6-2 or TRBV6-3 and TRBJ1-6; TRBD1 might be the D (6 bases). Germline V gene sequence: CDR1 MNHEY, CDR2 SVGEGT. The CDR3 runs to 14 residues. Trimming took off 6 bases at V and 5 bases at J, with 11 bases between the two ends. CDR3 amino acids: CASSRGQDNSPLHF. In DNA, the CDR3 is TGTGCCAGCAGCCGGGGACAAGATAATTCACCCCTCCACTTT.

The J gene is TRBJ2-3, the V gene TRBV5-1; the match to TRBD1 covers 8 bases. The CDR3 contains 15 residues. Germline loops: CDR1 SGHRS, CDR2 YFSETQ. V was pared by 6 bases and J by 0 bases, with 6 bases of the junction left unmatched. The CDR3 here is CASTSTGASTDTQYF. The CDR3 region has the DNA TGCGCCAGCACGTCGACAGGGGCTAGCACAGATACGCAGTATTTT.

The chain carries TRBV25-1 and TRBJ1-6; D perhaps matches TRBD1 (5 bases). The length of the CDR3 is 15 residues. The V end was cut by 2 bases, the J end by 5 bases, with 10 bases between. Germline V lookup: CDR1 MGHDK, CDR2 SYGVNS. The CDR3 DNA reads TGTGCCAGCAGTGAAATCACAGGCCATAATTCACCCCTCCACTTT. Amino acid sequence: CASSEITGHNSPLHF.

This rearrangement joins TRBV11-1 to TRBJ2-5; D is undetermined. V was pared by 3 bases and J by 1 base, with 9 bases between. The CDR3 loop spans 14 amino acids. Germline V gives CDR1 SGHAT, CDR2 FQDESV (reference sequence). The CDR3 coding sequence is TGTGCCAGCAGCTTTGGGCACGGCCAAGAGACCCAGTACTTC. Encoded protein: CASSFGHGQETQYF.

This chain uses TRBV5-5 with TRBJ1-3, with D uncertain. The CDR3 runs to 16 residues. Germline lookup yields CDR1 SGHKS and CDR2 YYEKEE (reference sequence). With 0 bases removed from V and 3 bases from J, the gap between germline ends came to 13 bases. The CDR3 DNA reads as TGTGCCAGCAGCTTGGCTGAGGGCGGATTTGGAAACACCATATATTTT. Protein sequence: CASSLAEGGFGNTIYF.

This chain links TRBV6-5 with TRBJ1-4; 9 nucleotides line up with TRBD1. Germline assignment: CDR1 MNHEY and CDR2 SVGAGI. The CDR3 loop spans 15 amino acids. V lost 5 bases and J lost 9; bases outside the gene matches: 10. The CDR3 DNA reads TGTGCCAGCAGTCCCCGGGACAGGGATGTGAAAAAACTGTTTTTT. Encoded protein: CASSPRDRDVKKLFF.

The chain couples TRBV29-1 to TRBJ1-1; TRBD1 agrees at 7 bases. V lost 6 bases and J lost 0; bases outside the gene matches: 4. The CDR3 is 13 amino acids. The germline CDR1 and CDR2 sequences are SQVTM and ANQGSEA. In DNA form, the CDR3 reads TGCAGCGTCCGACAGGGCCTGAACACTGAAGCTTTCTTT. Its translation is CSVRQGLNTEAFF.